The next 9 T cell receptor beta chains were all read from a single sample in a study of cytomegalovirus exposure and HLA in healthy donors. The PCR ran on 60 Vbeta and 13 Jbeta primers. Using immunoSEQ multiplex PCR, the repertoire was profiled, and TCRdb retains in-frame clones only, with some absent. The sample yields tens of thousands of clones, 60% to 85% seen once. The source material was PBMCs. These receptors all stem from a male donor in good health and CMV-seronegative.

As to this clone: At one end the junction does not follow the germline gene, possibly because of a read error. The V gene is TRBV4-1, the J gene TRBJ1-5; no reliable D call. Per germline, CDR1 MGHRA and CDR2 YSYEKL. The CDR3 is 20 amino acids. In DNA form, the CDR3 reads TGCGCCAGCAGCCAAGATCCCCGTCTCTATCGATCGAGAGGCAATCAGCCCCAGAATTTT. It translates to CASSQDPRLYRSRGNQPQNF.

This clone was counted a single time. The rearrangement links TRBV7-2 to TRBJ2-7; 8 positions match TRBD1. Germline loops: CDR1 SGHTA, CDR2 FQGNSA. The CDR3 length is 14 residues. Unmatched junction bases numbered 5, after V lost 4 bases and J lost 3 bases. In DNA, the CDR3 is TGTGCCAGCAGCTCCATGACAGGGGTCTACGAGCAGTACTTC. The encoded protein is CASSSMTGVYEQYF.

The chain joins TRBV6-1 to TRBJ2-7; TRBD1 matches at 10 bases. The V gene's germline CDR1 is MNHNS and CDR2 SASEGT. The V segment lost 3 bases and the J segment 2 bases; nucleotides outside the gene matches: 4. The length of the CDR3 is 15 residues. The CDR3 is CASSEGTGEAYEQYF. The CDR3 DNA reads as TGTGCCAGCAGTGAGGGGACAGGGGAAGCCTACGAGCAGTACTTC.

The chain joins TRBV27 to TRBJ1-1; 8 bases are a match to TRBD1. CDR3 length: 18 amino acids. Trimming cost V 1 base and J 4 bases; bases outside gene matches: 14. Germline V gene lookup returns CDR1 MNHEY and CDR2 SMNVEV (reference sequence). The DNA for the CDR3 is TGTGCCAGCAGTTTATTCGGACAGGGATCCTCTAGGGGCACTGAAGCTTTCTTT. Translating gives CASSLFGQGSSRGTEAFF.

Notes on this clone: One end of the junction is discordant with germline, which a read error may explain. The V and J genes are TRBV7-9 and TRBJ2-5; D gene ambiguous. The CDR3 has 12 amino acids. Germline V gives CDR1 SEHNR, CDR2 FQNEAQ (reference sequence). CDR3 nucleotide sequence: TGTTCCAGCAGCCTAATCGGGGAGACCCAGTACTTC. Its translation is CSSSLIGETQYF.

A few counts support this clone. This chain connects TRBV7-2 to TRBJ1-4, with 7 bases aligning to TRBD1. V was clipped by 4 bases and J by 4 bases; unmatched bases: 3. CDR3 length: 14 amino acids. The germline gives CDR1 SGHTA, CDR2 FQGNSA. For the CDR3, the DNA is TGTGCCAGCAGCTCCCAGGGGGGTAATGAAAAACTGTTTTTT. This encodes CASSSQGGNEKLFF.

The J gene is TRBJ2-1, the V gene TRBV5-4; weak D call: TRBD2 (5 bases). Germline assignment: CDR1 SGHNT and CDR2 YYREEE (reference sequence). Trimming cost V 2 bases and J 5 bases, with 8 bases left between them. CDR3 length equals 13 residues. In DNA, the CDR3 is TGTGCCAGCAGCTTCGAGGGTAACAATGAGCAGTTCTTC. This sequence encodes CASSFEGNNEQFF.

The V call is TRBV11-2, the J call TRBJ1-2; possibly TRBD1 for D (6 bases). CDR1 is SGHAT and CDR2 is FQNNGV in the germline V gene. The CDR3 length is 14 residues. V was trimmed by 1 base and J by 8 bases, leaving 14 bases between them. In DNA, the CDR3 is TGTGCCAGCAGCTTAGGTGCCAGGGGTATAGGCTACACCTTC. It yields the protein CASSLGARGIGYTF.

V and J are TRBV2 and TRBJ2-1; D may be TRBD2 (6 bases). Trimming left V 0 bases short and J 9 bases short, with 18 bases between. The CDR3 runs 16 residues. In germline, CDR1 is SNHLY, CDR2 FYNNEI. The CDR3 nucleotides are TGTGCCAGCAGTGAAGCGCTCACGCCTGGAGGGTTTGAGCAGTTCTTC. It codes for CASSEALTPGGFEQFF.